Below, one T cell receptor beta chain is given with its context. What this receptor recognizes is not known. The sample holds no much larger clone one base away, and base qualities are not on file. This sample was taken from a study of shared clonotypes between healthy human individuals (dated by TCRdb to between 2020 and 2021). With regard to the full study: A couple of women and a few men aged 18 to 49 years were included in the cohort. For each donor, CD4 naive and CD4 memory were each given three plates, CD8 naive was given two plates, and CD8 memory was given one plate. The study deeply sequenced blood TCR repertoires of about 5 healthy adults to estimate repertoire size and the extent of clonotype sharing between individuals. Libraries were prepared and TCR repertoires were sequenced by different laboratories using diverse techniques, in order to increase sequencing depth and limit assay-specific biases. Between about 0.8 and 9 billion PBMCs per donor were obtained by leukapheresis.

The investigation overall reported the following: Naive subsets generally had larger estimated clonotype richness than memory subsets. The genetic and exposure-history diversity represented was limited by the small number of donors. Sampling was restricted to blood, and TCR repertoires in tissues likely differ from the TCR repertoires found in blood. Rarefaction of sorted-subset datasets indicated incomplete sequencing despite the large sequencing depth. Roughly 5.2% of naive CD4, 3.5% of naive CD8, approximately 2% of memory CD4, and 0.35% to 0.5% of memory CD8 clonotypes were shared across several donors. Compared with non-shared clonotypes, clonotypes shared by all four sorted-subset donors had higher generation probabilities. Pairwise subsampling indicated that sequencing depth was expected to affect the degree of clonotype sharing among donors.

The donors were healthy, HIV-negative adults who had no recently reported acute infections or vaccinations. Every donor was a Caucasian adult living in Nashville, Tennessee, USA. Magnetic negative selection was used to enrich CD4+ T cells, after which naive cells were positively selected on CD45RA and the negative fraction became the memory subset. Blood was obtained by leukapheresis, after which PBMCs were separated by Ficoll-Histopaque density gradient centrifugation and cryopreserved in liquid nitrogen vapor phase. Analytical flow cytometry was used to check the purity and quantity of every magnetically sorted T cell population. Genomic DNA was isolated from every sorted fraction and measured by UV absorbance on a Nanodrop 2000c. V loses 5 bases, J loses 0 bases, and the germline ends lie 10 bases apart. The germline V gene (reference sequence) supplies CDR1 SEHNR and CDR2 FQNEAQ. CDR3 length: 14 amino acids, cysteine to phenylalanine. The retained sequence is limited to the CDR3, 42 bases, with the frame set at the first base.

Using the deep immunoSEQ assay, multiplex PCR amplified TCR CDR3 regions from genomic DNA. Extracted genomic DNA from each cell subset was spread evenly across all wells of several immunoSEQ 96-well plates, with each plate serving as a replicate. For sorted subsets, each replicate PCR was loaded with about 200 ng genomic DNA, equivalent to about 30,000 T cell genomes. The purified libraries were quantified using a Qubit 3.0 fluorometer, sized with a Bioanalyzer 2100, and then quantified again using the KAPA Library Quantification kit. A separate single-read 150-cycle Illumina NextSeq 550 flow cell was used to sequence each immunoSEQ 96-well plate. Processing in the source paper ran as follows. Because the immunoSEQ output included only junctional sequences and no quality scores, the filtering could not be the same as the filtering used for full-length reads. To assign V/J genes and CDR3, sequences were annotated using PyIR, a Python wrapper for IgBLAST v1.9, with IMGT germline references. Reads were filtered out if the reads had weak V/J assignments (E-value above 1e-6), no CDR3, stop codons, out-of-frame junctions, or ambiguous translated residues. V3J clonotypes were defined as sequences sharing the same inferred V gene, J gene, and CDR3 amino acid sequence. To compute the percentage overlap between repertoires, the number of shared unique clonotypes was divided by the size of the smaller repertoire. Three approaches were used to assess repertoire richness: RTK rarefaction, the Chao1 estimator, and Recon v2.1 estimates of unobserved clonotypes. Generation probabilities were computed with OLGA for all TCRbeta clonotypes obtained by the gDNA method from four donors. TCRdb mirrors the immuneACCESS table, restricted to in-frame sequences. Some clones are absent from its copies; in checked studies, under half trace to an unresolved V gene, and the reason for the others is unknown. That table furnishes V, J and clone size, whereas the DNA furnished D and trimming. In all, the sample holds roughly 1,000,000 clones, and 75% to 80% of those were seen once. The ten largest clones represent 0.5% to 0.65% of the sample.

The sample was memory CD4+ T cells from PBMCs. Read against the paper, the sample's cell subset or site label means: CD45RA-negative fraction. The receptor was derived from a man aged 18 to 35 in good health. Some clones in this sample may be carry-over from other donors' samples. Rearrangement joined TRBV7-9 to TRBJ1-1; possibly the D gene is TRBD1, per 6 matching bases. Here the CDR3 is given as CASSVQGVNTEAFF. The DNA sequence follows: TGTGCCAGCAGCGTACAGGGCGTGAACACTGAAGCTTTCTTT.